These T cell receptor beta chains were read from a single sample in a study of Tregs in tolerant kidney transplant recipients. Measured with immunoSEQ multiplex PCR; TCRdb has only the in-frame clones, and not every one. The repertoire has approximately 60,000 clones, roughly 86% of them found once; the top ten carry approximately 3.9%. The sequenced sample was CD4+ T cells from blood (PBMCs), obtained 6 months after the transplant. The receptors were gathered from a human patient who received a combined kidney and bone marrow transplant. The graft donor may have given rise to some T cells. Each CDR3 is given with its conserved first and last residue. Each record gives: D gene, clone size, J gene, V gene, CDR3 DNA, CDR3 protein. A D gene is named only where the DNA matches it firmly. The listing skips clone size in some rows; elsewhere it reads once, few, many or a size class.

>TRBD1|-|TRBJ1-3|TRBV9
TGTGCCAGCAGCGTAGGGGTCGGGACAGGGACTGGAAACACCATATATTTT
CASSVGVGTGTGNTIYF
>-|-|TRBJ2-7|TRBV5-1
TGCGCCAGCAGCCTCCTGTCAGGTTCTACCTACGAGCAGTACTTC
CASSLLSGSTYEQYF
>-|-|TRBJ1-2|TRBV5-8
TGTGCCAGCAGAAAGGGGATAAATGGCTACACCTTC
CASRKGINGYTF
>TRBD1|-|TRBJ1-1|TRBV27
TGTGCCAGCAGTATCCTGACAGGGGAAGCTTTCTTT
CASSILTGEAFF
>TRBD2|-|TRBJ2-1|TRBV5-4
TGTGCCAGCAGCTTGGGAGCGGGGGGCGTCTACAATGAGCAGTTCTTC
CASSLGAGGVYNEQFF
>TRBD2|-|TRBJ2-7|TRBV25-1
TGTGCCAGCAGTGGCGGGACTAGCGCAACCTACGAGCAGTACTTC
CASSGGTSATYEQYF
>-|-|TRBJ1-3|TRBV5-1
TGCGCCAGCAGCTTGGACCAAAGACAGAGCTCTGGAAACACCATATATTTT
CASSLDQRQSSGNTIYF
>-|once|TRBJ2-1|TRBV7-9
TGTGCCAGCAGCAAGCAGCGAGAGCAGTTCTTC
CASSKQREQFF
>-|-|TRBJ2-7|TRBV2
TGTGCCAGCAGTGAGGGACTTGATCCTTCCTACGAGCAGTACTTC
CASSEGLDPSYEQYF
>TRBD2|-|TRBJ2-1|TRBV11-1
TGTGCCAGCAGCTCCTATAGCGGGGCCTACAATGAGCAGTTCTTC
CASSSYSGAYNEQFF
>TRBD2|-|TRBJ2-5|TRBV18
TGTGCCAGCTCACCCTCGGCCCCTAGCGGAGAGACCCAGTACTTC
CASSPSAPSGETQYF
>TRBD1|-|TRBJ1-1|TRBV10-3
TGTGCCATCAGTGAGTCGGACAGGGGCACTGAAGCTTTCTTT
CAISESDRGTEAFF
>TRBD1|once|TRBJ2-7|TRBV11-2
TGTGCCAGCAGCTTAAGTCCTCGGAGGACAGGACAACCCTACGAGCAGTACTTC
CASSLSPRRTGQPYEQYF
>TRBD1|-|TRBJ1-2|TRBV12-5
TGTGCTAGCGGTTTGTACCTCGACGGGACAGGATATGGCTACACCTTC
CASGLYLDGTGYGYTF
>TRBD1|-|TRBJ1-4|TRBV30
TGTGCCTGGAGCCGGGGGACAGGGGATGGGGAAAAACTGTTTTTT
CAWSRGTGDGEKLFF
>TRBD2|-|TRBJ2-1|TRBV5-1
TGCGCCAGCAGCCTGGGACTAGCACGTGAGCAGTTCTTC
CASSLGLAREQFF
>TRBD2|-|TRBJ2-3|TRBV4-2
TGTGCCAGCAGCCTCGGGGGGGCGACCAGCACAGATACGCAGTATTTT
CASSLGGATSTDTQYF
>TRBD1|-|TRBJ2-1|TRBV7-9
TGTGCCAGCACCCATAAGGACAGGACCTACAATGAGCAGTTCTTC
CASTHKDRTYNEQFF
>TRBD1|-|TRBJ2-7|TRBV5-6
TGTGCCAGCAGGCCGGGACAGGGGGCCTACGAGCAGTACTTC
CASRPGQGAYEQYF
>-|-|TRBJ2-1|TRBV10-1
TGCGCCAGCAATCAACAGGGATCGAATGAGCAGTTCTTC
CASNQQGSNEQFF
>-|-|TRBJ1-4|TRBV7-2
TGTGCCAGCAGCTTAGTCACAGGGTCTAATGAAAAACTGTTTTTT
CASSLVTGSNEKLFF
>-|once|TRBJ2-1|TRBV7-3
TGTGCCAGCAGCTTAGGGGGAAGTGGCGGGGATGAGCAGTTCTTC
CASSLGGSGGDEQFF
>TRBD2|-|TRBJ2-2|TRBV2
TGTGCAGCCGGGACTAGCAGATCTCCGAACACCGGGGAGCTGTTTTTT
CAAGTSRSPNTGELFF
>-|-|TRBJ2-5|TRBV7-9
TGTGCCAGCAGCTTAGTAGGAGTAGAGACCCAGTACTTC
CASSLVGVETQYF
>TRBD1|-|TRBJ2-5|TRBV11-3
TGTGCCAGCAGCAGGGACAGTCTTGGGCAGTACTTC
CASSRDSLGQYF
>-|-|TRBJ1-6|TRBV11-2
TGTGCCAGCAGCTTAGAGGGCAGAAATAATTCCCCCCTCCACTTT
CASSLEGRNNSPLHF
>-|-|TRBJ1-5|TRBV19
TGTGCCAGTAGTATGAACAAGGGGGGCAATCAGCCCCAGCATTTT
CASSMNKGGNQPQHF
>-|-|TRBJ1-2|TRBV5-6
TGTGCCAGCAGCTGGCTCCTTGTGGGGGCCCGACAACGCTACACCTTC
CASSWLLVGARQRYTF
>TRBD1|-|TRBJ2-4|TRBV7-2
TGTGCCAGCAGCTCCGGGACAGGGAAAATCCAGTACTTC
CASSSGTGKIQYF
>-|-|TRBJ2-1|TRBV4-2
TGTGCCAGCAGGAGAGACAGACTCTACAATGAGCAGTTCTTC
CASRRDRLYNEQFF
>TRBD2|-|TRBJ2-7|TRBV10-3
TGTGCCATCAGTGAGTCGACGTGGCCCGGCGGGAGGTGGTACGAGCAGTACTTC
CAISESTWPGGRWYEQYF
>-|-|TRBJ2-1|TRBV9
TGTGCCAGCAGCCTCCAAGCTAGAGGTGAGCAGTTCTTC
CASSLQARGEQFF
>-|-|TRBJ1-3|TRBV5-5
TGTGCCAGCAGACAACAGGGAACTGGAAACACCATATATTTT
CASRQQGTGNTIYF
>-|-|TRBJ2-1|TRBV4-1
TGCGCCAGCAGCCAAGGGGCGGGGCGGACCAACAATGAGCAGTTCTTC
CASSQGAGRTNNEQFF
>-|few|TRBJ2-7|TRBV4-2
TGTGCCAGCAGCCGCGAGCGGGTGAGCTCCTACGAGCAGTACTTC
CASSRERVSSYEQYF
>TRBD2|-|TRBJ2-1|TRBV30
TGTGCCTGGAGTATCCCGGGACTAGCGGGTCGGAATGAGCAGTTCTTC
CAWSIPGLAGRNEQFF
>TRBD1|-|TRBJ2-6|TRBV5-1
TGCGCCAGCAGCTCGGGACAGGGGGCACTTGGGGCCAACGTCCTGACTTTC
CASSSGQGALGANVLTF
>TRBD1|-|TRBJ1-2|TRBV2
TGTGCCAGCAGTAACGGACAGGGCGGCGTTTATGGCTACACCTTC
CASSNGQGGVYGYTF
>TRBD2|-|TRBJ2-5|TRBV10-3
TGTGCCATCAGTGACGGACTAGCGGGGGCCCCGGTGGGGACCCAGTACTTC
CAISDGLAGAPVGTQYF
>-|once|TRBJ2-5|TRBV9
TGTGCCAGCAGCGTAGGGGCCGAGACCCAGTACTTC
CASSVGAETQYF
>-|-|TRBJ1-5|TRBV6-1
TGTGCCACCAAGGGACCTGGAGGGCAGCCCCAGCATTTT
CATKGPGGQPQHF
>TRBD2|once|TRBJ2-5|TRBV5-1
TGCGCCAGCAGCTTACCTAGCGGCAGACAAGAGACCCAGTACTTC
CASSLPSGRQETQYF
>TRBD1|-|TRBJ1-2|TRBV19
TGTGCCAGTTCTAAGGGACAGGGACATGGCTACACCTTC
CASSKGQGHGYTF
>TRBD1|-|TRBJ2-5|TRBV28
TGTGCCAGCACCCGGACAGGATTCCAAGAGACCCAGTACTTC
CASTRTGFQETQYF
>TRBD1|-|TRBJ2-1|TRBV28
TGTGCCAGCAGTTGGGACAGGGTGCAGTTCTTC
CASSWDRVQFF
>TRBD1|-|TRBJ2-3|TRBV20-1
TGCAGTGCTTTCGGACAGGGGGATCAGTATTTT
CSAFGQGDQYF
>TRBD2|-|TRBJ2-3|TRBV7-9
TGTGCCAGCAGCTCGTTGCTTAGCGGGGGTGCGGATACGCAGTATTTT
CASSSLLSGGADTQYF
>TRBD1|-|TRBJ1-2|TRBV19
TGTGCCAGTAGTATAGCAGGGGGCGAGCTATATTATGGCTACACCTTC
CASSIAGGELYYGYTF
>-|-|TRBJ1-6|TRBV30
TGTGCCTGGAGTGAGGGGTTCCCCAATTCACCCCTCCACTTT
CAWSEGFPNSPLHF
>-|-|TRBJ2-5|TRBV5-1
TGCGCCAGCAGCCGTAGCAGCGGTGAGACCCAGTACTTC
CASSRSSGETQYF
>TRBD1|-|TRBJ2-5|TRBV2
TGTGCCAGCAGAGTGACAGGGGGCGAAGAGACCCGGTACTTC
CASRVTGGEETRYF
>-|-|TRBJ1-3|TRBV30
TGTGCCTGGAGTTCCCAGGGAGGTGGAAACACCATATATTTT
CAWSSQGGGNTIYF
>-|-|TRBJ1-2|TRBV30
TGTGCCTGGAGAGGGGACTCCTATAACTATGGCTACACCTTC
CAWRGDSYNYGYTF